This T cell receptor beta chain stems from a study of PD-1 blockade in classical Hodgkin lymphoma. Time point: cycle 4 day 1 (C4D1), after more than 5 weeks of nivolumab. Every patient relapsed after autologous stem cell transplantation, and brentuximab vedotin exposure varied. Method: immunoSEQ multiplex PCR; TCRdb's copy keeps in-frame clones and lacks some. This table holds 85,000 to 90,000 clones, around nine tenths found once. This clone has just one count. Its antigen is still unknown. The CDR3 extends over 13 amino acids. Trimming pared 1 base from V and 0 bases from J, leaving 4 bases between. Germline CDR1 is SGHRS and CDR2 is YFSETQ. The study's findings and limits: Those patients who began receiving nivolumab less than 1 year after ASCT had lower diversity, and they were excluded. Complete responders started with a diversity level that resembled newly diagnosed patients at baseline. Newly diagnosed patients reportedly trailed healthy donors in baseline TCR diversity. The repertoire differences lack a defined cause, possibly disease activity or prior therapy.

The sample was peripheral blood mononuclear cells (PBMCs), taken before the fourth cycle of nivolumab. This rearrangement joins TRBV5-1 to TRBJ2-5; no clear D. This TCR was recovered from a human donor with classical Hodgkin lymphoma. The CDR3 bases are TGCGCCAGCAGCTTGCGGGACCAAGAGACCCAGTACTTC. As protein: CASSLRDQETQYF. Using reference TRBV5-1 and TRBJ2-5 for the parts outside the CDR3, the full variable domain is KAGVTQTPRYLIKTRGQQVTLSCSPISGHRSVSWYQQTPGQGLQFLFEYFSETQRNKGNFPGRFSGRQFSNSRSEMNVSTLELGDSALYLCASSLRDQETQYFGPGTRLLVL.